This TCR beta chain was identified in a study of T cell changes during pregnancy in multiple sclerosis. The data were produced by immunoSEQ multiplex PCR, yet TCRdb's version contains in-frame clones alone and is incomplete. The sample lists about 70,000 clones, about 93% seen once, with under 0.3% in the top ten. Per germline, CDR1 SGHTA and CDR2 FQGNSA. Deletions cut 2 bases from V and 1 base from J, with 9 bases between. CDR3 size: 15 residues. The chain combines TRBV7-2 with TRBJ1-5; D is ambiguous. The sample was CD4+ T cells from peripheral blood mononuclear cells, taken after pregnancy. The sequence was collected from a female donor with multiple sclerosis, enrolled in a pregnancy study. The CDR3 sequence: CASSLRSRSNQPQHF. DNA of the CDR3: TGTGCCAGCAGCTTAAGGAGTCGGAGCAATCAGCCCCAGCATTTT.